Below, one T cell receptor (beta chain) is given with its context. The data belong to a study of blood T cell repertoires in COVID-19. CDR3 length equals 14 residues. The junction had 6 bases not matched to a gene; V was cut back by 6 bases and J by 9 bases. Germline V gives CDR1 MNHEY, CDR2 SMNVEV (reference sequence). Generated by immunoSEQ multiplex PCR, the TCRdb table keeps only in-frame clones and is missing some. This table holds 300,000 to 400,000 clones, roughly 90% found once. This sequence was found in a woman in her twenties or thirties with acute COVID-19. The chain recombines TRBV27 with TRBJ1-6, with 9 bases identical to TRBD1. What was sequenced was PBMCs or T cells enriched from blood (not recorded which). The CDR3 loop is CASRPQGAASPLHF. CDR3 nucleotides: TGTGCCAGCAGGCCACAGGGGGCAGCTTCACCCCTCCACTTT.